The 2 T cell receptor beta chains listed next were all sequenced from one sample in a study of blood T cells in healthy people across ages. The authors ran a second PCR of about 7 to 11 cycles using a sample-barcoded 5' primer and a J-beta primer mix. TCRdb re-analysed the 5' RACE reads in MiXCR, keeping a single row per CDR3 protein. The sample includes about 570,000 distinct CDR3 sequences, 27% of them seen just once. Source material: blood. These receptors originate from a woman in her 70s in good health.

The genes are TRBV7-9 and TRBJ1-1; D is unresolved. CDR1 is SEHNR and CDR2 is FQNEAQ in the germline V gene (reference sequence). The CDR3 covers 13 residues. Trimming took off 5 bases at V and 0 bases at J, with 7 bases between the two ends. The CDR3, as DNA: TGTGCCAGCAGCCCCGAACTGAACACTGAAGCTTTCTTT. As protein: CASSPELNTEAFF.

The V gene is TRBV15, the J gene TRBJ2-5; D is uncertain. The CDR3 contains 14 residues. Germline V gives CDR1 LNHNV, CDR2 YYDKDF (reference sequence). Trimming left V 0 bases short and J 5 bases short, with 10 bases between. CDR3 DNA sequence: TGTGCCACCAGCAGAGATACGGTTTGGGAGACCCAGTACTTC. Its protein is CATSRDTVWETQYF.